The 18 T cell receptor beta chains in this list originate from one sample, sequenced in a study of identical twins. One entry per CDR3 protein, called by TCRdb with MiXCR from the 5' RACE reads. The repertoire consists of about 660,000 distinct CDR3 sequences, with 8% to 9% occurring once and the leading ten covering approximately 0.94%. This sample was also put to use in a study of yellow fever vaccine responses in identical twins.

The specimen sequenced was PBMCs. The receptors were gathered from a woman between 18 and 30 years old in good health.

This clonotype was counted many times. The chain couples TRBV5-1 to TRBJ2-3; D perhaps matches TRBD1 (6 bases). Looked up from germline, CDR1 is SGHRS and CDR2 is YFSETQ. The CDR3 has 15 amino acids. V was shortened by 4 bases and J by 0 bases, with 12 bases between the two germline ends. CDR3 sequence reads: CASSPGHPSTDTQYF. Written as DNA, the CDR3 is TGCGCCAGCAGCCCGGGACATCCGAGCACAGATACGCAGTATTTT.

This clonotype was counted a few times. V is TRBV7-2 and J is TRBJ2-3, with 14 bases matching TRBD2. Germline CDR1 is SGHTA and CDR2 is FQGNSA. This CDR3 has 16 residues. V lost 5 bases, J lost 3 bases, and 4 bases stayed unmatched. The DNA for the CDR3 is TGTGCCAGCAGCATGACTAGCGGGGGGGGTACAGATACGCAGTATTTT. Its translation is CASSMTSGGGTDTQYF.

This clonotype was picked up many times. V is TRBV28 and J is TRBJ1-2, with D perhaps TRBD1 (6 bases). This CDR3 region has 12 residues. Germline V CDR1 and CDR2: MDHEN, SYDVKM. With 7 bases removed from V and 2 bases from J, the gap between germline ends came to 8 bases. CDR3 nucleotides: TGTGCCAGCACTACAGGGAACTATGGCTACACCTTC. This translates into CASTTGNYGYTF.

The J gene is TRBJ2-1, the V gene TRBV15; the match to TRBD2 covers 13 bases. The germline V gene encodes CDR1 LNHNV and CDR2 YYDKDF (reference sequence). CDR3 size: 17 residues. Trimming cost V 1 base and J 2 bases; bases outside gene matches: 2. CDR3 in amino acids: CATSRGLAGGPYNEQFF. The CDR3 DNA sequence: TGTGCCACCAGCAGAGGACTAGCGGGAGGACCCTACAATGAGCAGTTCTTC.

This chain uses TRBV12-3 or TRBV12-4 with TRBJ2-5, with D unresolved. The CDR3 is 11 residues long. V lost 6 bases and J lost 5, with 7 bases in between. The CDR3 DNA reads TGTGCCAGCAGCGCTACGGAGACCCAGTACTTC. Translated: CASSATETQYF.

V and J are TRBV5-1 and TRBJ2-7; weak D call: TRBD2 (6 bases). Trimming pared 0 bases from V and 2 bases from J, leaving 15 bases between. The CDR3 totals 16 residues. Germline V gives CDR1 SGHRS, CDR2 YFSETQ. CDR3 residues: CASSLDALGGAYEQYF. For the CDR3, the DNA is TGCGCCAGCAGCTTGGATGCCCTTGGCGGGGCCTACGAGCAGTACTTC. Complete variable domain (other parts from reference TRBV5-1 and TRBJ2-7): KAGVTQTPRYLIKTRGQQVTLSCSPISGHRSVSWYQQTPGQGLQFLFEYFSETQRNKGNFPGRFSGRQFSNSRSEMNVSTLELGDSALYLCASSLDALGGAYEQYFGPGTRLTVT.

This clonotype occurred many times. The V call is TRBV9, the J call TRBJ2-1; 7 nucleotides align to TRBD2. Germline V gene sequence: CDR1 SGDLS, CDR2 YYNGEE. Trimming at V came to 1 base and at J to 1 base, leaving 2 bases not matched to a gene. The CDR3 is 15 amino acids. CDR3 nucleotide sequence: TGTGCCAGCAGCGTACAGGGAGGGTCCTACAATGAGCAGTTCTTC. Translation gives CASSVQGGSYNEQFF.

V usage is TRBV7-9 and J usage is TRBJ2-1, with 11 bases identical to TRBD2. V shed 0 bases, J shed 5 bases, and the junction held 6 bases outside the gene matches. The CDR3 spans 17 residues. The germline gives CDR1 SEHNR, CDR2 FQNEAQ (reference sequence). The CDR3 sequence: CASSLARGLAANNEQFF. The CDR3 DNA sequence: TGTGCCAGCAGCTTAGCGAGGGGACTAGCGGCGAACAATGAGCAGTTCTTC.

This sequence joins TRBV30 and TRBJ2-1; 9 bases are shared with TRBD1. Germline V gene lookup returns CDR1 GTSNPN and CDR2 SVGIG (reference sequence). The CDR3 is 14 amino acids. With V trimmed by 3 bases and J by 0 bases, 0 bases remained unmatched. The DNA of the CDR3 is TGTGCCTGGAGGGGACAGGGCTCCTACAATGAGCAGTTCTTC. This sequence encodes CAWRGQGSYNEQFF. The full variable domain, in which reference TRBV30 and TRBJ2-1 provide the parts outside the CDR3, is SQTIHQWPATLVQPVGSPLSLECTVEGTSNPNLYWYRQAAGRGLQLLFYSVGIGQISSEVPQNLSASRPQDRQFILSSKKLLLSDSGFYLCAWRGQGSYNEQFFGPGTRLTVL.

This clonotype was seen a few times. This may arise from a read error, as a much more abundant clone is one base away. This chain links TRBV28 with TRBJ2-3, with 9 bases aligning to TRBD2. Germline V CDR1 and CDR2: MDHEN, SYDVKM. V gave up 3 bases and J gave up 2 bases; unmatched junction bases: 3. The CDR3 length is 15 residues. The CDR3 sequence: CASSLTSGPTDTQYF. The CDR3 DNA sequence: TGTGCCAGCAGTTTGACTAGCGGACCCACAGATACGCAGTATTTT.

This clonotype occurred many times. The V call is TRBV28, the J call TRBJ2-1, with 7 bases matching TRBD1. Unmatched junction bases numbered 5, after V lost 4 bases and J lost 5 bases. There are 14 residues in the CDR3. CDR1 is MDHEN, CDR2 SYDVKM, per germline. This CDR3 reads CASSSNRGDNEQFF. DNA of the CDR3: TGTGCCAGCAGTTCTAACAGGGGTGACAATGAGCAGTTCTTC. Drawing the rest from reference TRBV28 and TRBJ2-1, the complete variable domain is DVKVTQSSRYLVKRTGEKVFLECVQDMDHENMFWYRQDPGLGLRLIYFSYDVKMKEKGDIPEGYSVSREKKERFSLILESASTNQTSMYLCASSSNRGDNEQFFGPGTRLTVL.

V gene TRBV6-4 combines with J gene TRBJ1-2; D ambiguous. The germline V and J ends were trimmed by 2 bases and 4 bases, with 8 bases remaining between them. From germline, CDR1 is MRHNA and CDR2 SNTAGT. The CDR3 is 13 amino acids. The CDR3 DNA reads as TGTGCCAGCAGTGACGTCGATTCCTATGGCTACACCTTC. The encoded protein is CASSDVDSYGYTF.

This clonotype was observed at least ten times. The rearrangement links TRBV20-1 to TRBJ2-7; D may be TRBD1 (5 bases). Germline CDR1 is DFQATT and CDR2 is SNEGSKA (reference sequence). Between the trimmed V and J ends, which lost 0 bases and 1 base, there was a span of 10 bases. The CDR3 consists of 14 residues. CDR3 in DNA: TGCAGTGCTAGAGATCACAGGTGGTCCTACGAGCAGTACTTC. This sequence encodes CSARDHRWSYEQYF.

The genes are TRBV5-1 and TRBJ2-1; D remains unclear. Per germline, CDR1 SGHRS and CDR2 YFSETQ. The ends were cut back, 4 bases at V and 12 bases at J, with 14 bases in the middle. This CDR3 spans 12 amino acids. This chain's CDR3 is CASSPDGPLQFF. CDR3 sequence (DNA): TGCGCCAGCAGCCCAGATGGTCCCCTGCAGTTCTTC.

This clonotype was seen only a few times. This rearrangement joins TRBV29-1 to TRBJ1-1; 7 nucleotides agree with TRBD1. The germline V gene has CDR1 SQVTM and CDR2 ANQGSEA. The CDR3 spans 13 residues. V trimming: 3 bases; J trimming: 1 base; junction bases outside the gene matches: 2. This CDR3 is CSVEGQRNTEAFF. The CDR3 DNA reads as TGCAGCGTTGAGGGACAGAGGAACACTGAAGCTTTCTTT.

This clonotype was observed a handful of times. This rearrangement joins TRBV5-6 to TRBJ2-3; D is perhaps TRBD2 (5 bases). The CDR3 is made up of 14 amino acids. Germline V gives CDR1 SGHDT, CDR2 YYEEEE. V was pared by 6 bases and J by 2 bases, with 13 bases between. The CDR3 sequence is CASTVRGSTDTQYF. The CDR3 region has the DNA TGTGCCAGCACCGTGCGAGGGTCCACAGATACGCAGTATTTT.

The genes are TRBV5-1 and TRBJ2-1; 7 bases align to TRBD1. Germline V lookup: CDR1 SGHRS, CDR2 YFSETQ. J lost 6 bases, V lost 2 bases, and 8 bases had no gene match. The CDR3 length is 15 residues. Written as DNA, the CDR3 is TGCGCCAGCAGCTTTAAGACAGGGCAGGTCAATGAGCAGTTCTTC. This translates into CASSFKTGQVNEQFF.

This clonotype showed up just a few times. The chain is built from TRBV3-1 and TRBJ2-7; TRBD1 matches 9 bases. Per germline, CDR1 LGHDT and CDR2 YNNKEL (reference sequence). The V gene end was trimmed by 1 base and the J gene end by 2 bases; junction bases not matched to a gene: 9. The CDR3 spans 17 residues. Here the CDR3 reads CASSQGPRGTGTYEQYF. The CDR3 bases are TGTGCCAGCAGCCAAGGTCCTCGGGGGACAGGGACCTACGAGCAGTACTTC.